This T cell receptor (beta chain) is drawn from a study of shared clonotypes between healthy human individuals. Study details: Three plates were used per donor for CD4 naive, three for CD4 memory, two for CD8 naive and one for CD8 memory.

This table comes from immunoSEQ multiplex PCR, and its TCRdb copy is limited to in-frame clones, with some not included. The sample lists fewer than 850,000 clones, approximately 75% seen once, with about 1.8% in the top ten. Donors, without exception, were Caucasian adults residing in Nashville, Tennessee. V shed 0 bases and J 4 bases; nucleotides not matched to a gene: 2. Germline values: CDR1 SGHRS, CDR2 YFSETQ. This CDR3 spans 15 amino acids. This rearrangement joins TRBV5-1 to TRBJ2-3; 10 bases fit TRBD1. This receptor was identified in a woman in her 30s in good health. The sequencing sample was made of memory CD4+ T cells sorted from blood. Subset denoted: CD45RA-negative fraction. The CDR3, as DNA: TGCGCCAGCAGCTTGGGACAGGGGGCCCCAGATACGCAGTATTTT. This translates into CASSLGQGAPDTQYF.